This TCR beta chain was retrieved from a study of blood T cell repertoires in COVID-19. Study details: Nucleic acid was either cDNA or gDNA, and it came from T cells, B-cell-depleted T cells, or PBMCs.

In the original analysis: Reference gene primers were amplified, and this amplification served to estimate nucleated cell counts. Profiled with immunoSEQ multiplex PCR; TCRdb holds only in-frame clones, not every one. That table supplies the V and J calls and clone size; D and trimming were determined from the DNA. The data show 200,000 to 300,000 clones, with about four fifths seen just once and 1.5% to 2% held by the top ten. Per the germline V gene, CDR1 is SGHRS and CDR2 is YFSETQ. V lost 0 bases to trimming and J lost 0 bases; unmatched junction nucleotides: 3. The CDR3 spans 18 residues. The rearrangement joins TRBV5-1 to TRBJ2-4; 13 nucleotides agree with TRBD2. The source of this sequence is a man aged 30-40 years who had recovered from COVID-19. Sequencing was carried out using peripheral blood. CDR3 in amino acids: CASSLGLAGGVAKNIQYF. CDR3 bases: TGCGCCAGCAGCTTGGGACTAGCGGGGGGAGTAGCCAAAAACATTCAGTACTTC.